These T cell receptor beta chains were read from a single sample in a study of T-cell memory formation after mild COVID-19. TCRdb re-analysed the 5' RACE reads in MiXCR, keeping a single row per CDR3 protein. Among about 120,000 distinct CDR3 sequences listed, about 15% were seen once. The material sequenced was PBMCs or a T cell subset sorted from them (not recorded which). The receptors originated from an adult woman who had mild COVID-19 (a few samples of this study predate the infection). Cell type and time point are not known. CDR3s include the opening cysteine and the closing phenylalanine or tryptophan. Fields, in order: J gene, D gene, clone size, V gene, CDR3 DNA, CDR3 protein. The D gene is left open where the match is weak. Some rows mark clone size as missing; the rest say once, few, many or name a class of expanded clone.

>TRBJ2-1|TRBD2|-|TRBV12-3/TRBV12-4
TGTGCCAGCAGCTCCGTAGCGGGGGGGTTTGGGAATGAGCAGTTCTTC
CASSSVAGGFGNEQFF
>TRBJ1-5|-|few|TRBV7-7
TGTGCCAGCAGCCAAAGGCGGGCAGTTTCTCAGCCCCAGCATTTT
CASSQRRAVSQPQHF
>TRBJ1-1|-|few|TRBV27
TGTGCCAGCAGTTTTGCAGGGGCGGTTGAAGCTTTCTTT
CASSFAGAVEAFF
>TRBJ2-5|TRBD1|-|TRBV7-3
TGTGCCAGCAGCTCTCAGGGGGCGTGGGAGACCCAGTACTTC
CASSSQGAWETQYF
>TRBJ2-3|-|few|TRBV29-1
TGCAGCGCTCGACAGGGAGGTGCAGATACGCAGTATTTT
CSARQGGADTQYF
>TRBJ2-7|-|few|TRBV7-8
TGTGCCAGCAGCACCGCCGGGCTCCTCGAGCAGTACTTC
CASSTAGLLEQYF
>TRBJ2-3|-|few|TRBV19
TGTGCCAGTAGTGCCGACCGGGATACGCAGTATTTT
CASSADRDTQYF
>TRBJ2-7|TRBD1|-|TRBV9
TGTGCCAGCAGCGTAAGGACAGGGATTGTTTGGGAGCAGTACTTC
CASSVRTGIVWEQYF
>TRBJ2-7|-|-|TRBV2
TGTGCCAGCAGGGATCCTCGGACCTACGAGCAGTACTTC
CASRDPRTYEQYF
>TRBJ2-1|TRBD2|-|TRBV11-2
TGTGCCAGCAGCCCCCCGGGACTAGCGGGCCATGAGCAGTTCTTC
CASSPPGLAGHEQFF
>TRBJ2-3|-|few|TRBV30
TGTGCCTGGAGTGTTGGAGATACGCAGTATTTT
CAWSVGDTQYF
>TRBJ2-1|TRBD2|-|TRBV4-1
TGCGCCAGCAGCCAACTCAGGACTAGCGGGGCCCGTAAGTTCTTC
CASSQLRTSGARKFF
>TRBJ2-7|TRBD2|-|TRBV6-6
TGTGCCAGCAGTTACCTAGCGGGGGGGCAGTACGAGCAGTACTTC
CASSYLAGGQYEQYF
>TRBJ1-3|-|few|TRBV7-2
TGTGCCAGCAGCTTAGCCTTGGTTTCATCTGGAAACACCATATATTTT
CASSLALVSSGNTIYF
>TRBJ2-3|-|few|TRBV20-1
TGCAGTGCTAGAGATTGGCTAGAGGGTTTGGATACGCAGTATTTT
CSARDWLEGLDTQYF
>TRBJ2-7|-|few|TRBV24-1
TGTGCCACCAGTGATACCTACGAGCAGTACTTC
CATSDTYEQYF
>TRBJ1-1|-|-|TRBV5-5
TGTGCCAGCAGCTTGAGGTACACTGAAGCTTTCTTT
CASSLRYTEAFF
>TRBJ2-1|TRBD2|-|TRBV4-3
TGCGCCAGCAGCCTAGATAGCGGGAGCTCCTACAATGAGCAGTTCTTC
CASSLDSGSSYNEQFF
>TRBJ2-1|TRBD2|-|TRBV9
TGTGCCAGAAGCGTAGCTTTACTAGCGGGGGGATCCTACAATGAGCAGTTCTTC
CARSVALLAGGSYNEQFF
>TRBJ2-3|TRBD2|-|TRBV7-6
TGTGCCAGCAGGGAACTAGCGGGGGCCGGGATAGATACGCAGTATTTT
CASRELAGAGIDTQYF
>TRBJ2-1|-|-|TRBV7-3
TGTGCCAGCAGCCTCGGACCCCACCCGGAGCAGTTCTTC
CASSLGPHPEQFF
>TRBJ2-2|TRBD2|-|TRBV6-1
TGTGCCAGCAGTGAAGCTCAACTAGCGGGGGGCCCGAACACCGGGGAGCTGTTTTTT
CASSEAQLAGGPNTGELFF
>TRBJ1-5|-|few|TRBV6-2/TRBV6-3
TGTGCCAGCAGAGATTATACAGGGAATCAGCCCCAGCATTTT
CASRDYTGNQPQHF
>TRBJ1-2|TRBD1|few|TRBV6-5
TGTGCCAGCAGCTGGGGACAGGTCTCCTATGGCTACACCTTC
CASSWGQVSYGYTF
>TRBJ2-3|TRBD2|-|TRBV29-1
TGCAGCGTTGGGCAGACTCAAGCGGGAAATACGCAGTATTTT
CSVGQTQAGNTQYF
>TRBJ1-4|TRBD1|many|TRBV7-8
TGTGCCAGCAGCCAAGGCGGACAGGGGAATGAAAAACTGTTTTTT
CASSQGGQGNEKLFF
>TRBJ1-2|-|-|TRBV7-2
TGTGCCAGCAGCTTAGCAACGGCCGCGGAGGGCTACACCTTC
CASSLATAAEGYTF
>TRBJ2-1|-|few|TRBV7-9
TGTGCCAGCACCCTAGTGCGGGGCGATGAGCAGTTCTTC
CASTLVRGDEQFF
>TRBJ2-5|-|few|TRBV5-1
TGCGCCAGCAGCTTGGGATCGGCCAAAGAGACCCAGTACTTC
CASSLGSAKETQYF
>TRBJ2-1|TRBD2|-|TRBV5-1
TGCGCCAGCAGCTCCTTACTAGCGGCTTACAATGAGCAGTTCTTC
CASSSLLAAYNEQFF
>TRBJ2-1|-|-|TRBV25-1
TGTGCCAGCAGGACAGCCTACAATGAGCAGTTCTTC
CASRTAYNEQFF
>TRBJ1-4|TRBD1|-|TRBV12-3/TRBV12-4
TGTGCCAGCAGCCCGGACAGGGGGCGAGGTGAAAAACTGTTTTTT
CASSPDRGRGEKLFF
>TRBJ2-7|-|-|TRBV5-4
TGTGCCAGCAGCTTGTTTAACAACAGGGCGAGCGAGCAGTACTTC
CASSLFNNRASEQYF
>TRBJ2-2|TRBD1|-|TRBV6-5
TGTGCCAGCAGGCGACGGGACAGGGTGAACACCGGGGAGCTGTTTTTT
CASRRRDRVNTGELFF
>TRBJ2-7|TRBD1|few|TRBV20-1
TGCAGTGCTAGAGATGGGACAGACTACGAGCAGTACTTC
CSARDGTDYEQYF
>TRBJ2-1|-|few|TRBV7-6
TGTGCCAGCAGCATTGATGATGGGTCCCAACCGTACAATGAGCAGTTCTTC
CASSIDDGSQPYNEQFF
>TRBJ2-7|TRBD1|-|TRBV15
TGTGCCACCAGTCCGGGGGACAGGACCTACGAGCAGTACTTC
CATSPGDRTYEQYF
>TRBJ2-1|-|few|TRBV6-2/TRBV6-3
TGTGCCAGCAGTTATCCTCCGGCCCACTCCTACAATGAGCAGTTCTTC
CASSYPPAHSYNEQFF
>TRBJ2-5|-|-|TRBV10-3
TGTGCCATCAGTGGGTGGGGCCAGGAGACCCAGTACTTC
CAISGWGQETQYF
>TRBJ2-7|-|few|TRBV2
TGTGCCAGCAGTGAAGCATGGGGACAACCTTTGAGTTTCTACTTC
CASSEAWGQPLSFYF
>TRBJ1-1|-|-|TRBV14
TGTGCCAGCAGCCAAGTTCGGGTGACGCGGGCGGCTTTCTTT
CASSQVRVTRAAFF
>TRBJ2-2|TRBD1|-|TRBV12-3/TRBV12-4
TGTGCCAGCAGTTACAGGGACAGGGACACCGGGGAGCTGTTTTTT
CASSYRDRDTGELFF
>TRBJ2-7|TRBD1|-|TRBV9
TGTGCCAGCAGCGTAGGAGGGGGACAGGGGGCCTACGAGCAGTACTTC
CASSVGGGQGAYEQYF
>TRBJ1-6|-|-|TRBV19
TGTGCCAGTAGGGAACAGGGTAATTCACCCCTCCACTTT
CASREQGNSPLHF
>TRBJ2-2|-|many|TRBV2
TGTGCCAGCAGAGCGCCCGGGGAGCTGTTTTTT
CASRAPGELFF
>TRBJ1-4|-|-|TRBV20-1
TGCAGTGCTAGAGATTTTAGGGACGGCGGTGAAAAACTGTTTTTT
CSARDFRDGGEKLFF
>TRBJ2-7|-|-|TRBV29-1
TGCAGCGTTGAGGGTGGGATCGGGGCCGAGCAGTACTTC
CSVEGGIGAEQYF
>TRBJ1-2|-|-|TRBV5-1
TGCGCCAGCAGCTTGGAAGGGTCGGGGTACGGCTACACCTTC
CASSLEGSGYGYTF
>TRBJ1-1|-|medium-sized|TRBV7-8
TGTGCCAGCAGTTCCAGAGCAGGGGTGAACACTGAAGCTTTCTTT
CASSSRAGVNTEAFF
>TRBJ2-1|-|few|TRBV12-3/TRBV12-4
TGTGCCAGCAGTTTAGCCACAGGGCCCCTAGACAATGAGCAGTTCTTC
CASSLATGPLDNEQFF
>TRBJ1-2|-|-|TRBV19
TGTGCCAGTAGTACCAGGGGACGCGCAGTCGACTACACCTTC
CASSTRGRAVDYTF
>TRBJ1-1|-|-|TRBV11-3
TGTGCCAGCAGCTACGCTGGATGGGGCGGGAACACTGAAGCTTTCTTT
CASSYAGWGGNTEAFF
>TRBJ1-2|-|few|TRBV20-1
TGCAGTGCTAGGCGGCCTCCACGACAGCTTTCTAACTATGGCTACACCTTC
CSARRPPRQLSNYGYTF
>TRBJ2-7|-|few|TRBV19
TGTGCCAGTAGTATCGGGGGACAGCCCGAGCAGTACTTC
CASSIGGQPEQYF
>TRBJ2-1|-|few|TRBV15
TGTGCCACCAGCAGAGTTCTTGAAACGTCAGACAATGAGCAGTTCTTC
CATSRVLETSDNEQFF
>TRBJ1-2|-|-|TRBV2
TGTGCCAGCAGTGAATTGGGTAACTATGGCTACACCTTC
CASSELGNYGYTF